The TCR beta chain described here comes from a study of identical twins. General study results and limits: Zero-insertion findings could be partly confounded by invariant cells (MAIT and iNKT cells).

Each CDR3 protein is one row after TCRdb ran MiXCR on the 5' RACE reads. The sample includes a few hundred thousand distinct CDR3 sequences, roughly 26% seen only once; the top ten take 2.5% to 3.5%. This clonotype was observed a few times. Antigen unknown. The sample also formed part of further work on T cells expressing NK-cell markers. Per that study: Dominant NKG2C+ clonotypes made up about 1.0-7.0% of CD8+ T cells in six donors.

Sequencing was performed on CD4+ T cells sorted from blood. The source is a woman between 18 and 30 years old in good health.

Here the CDR3 reads CASSDRQSNTEAFF. CDR3 DNA: TGTGCCAGCAGTGACAGGCAATCGAACACTGAAGCTTTCTTT. The chain carries TRBV6-1 and TRBJ1-1, with D uncertain. The CDR3 runs to 14 residues. Per germline, CDR1 MNHNS and CDR2 SASEGT. V lost 3 bases to trimming and J lost 1 base, with 9 bases between them.